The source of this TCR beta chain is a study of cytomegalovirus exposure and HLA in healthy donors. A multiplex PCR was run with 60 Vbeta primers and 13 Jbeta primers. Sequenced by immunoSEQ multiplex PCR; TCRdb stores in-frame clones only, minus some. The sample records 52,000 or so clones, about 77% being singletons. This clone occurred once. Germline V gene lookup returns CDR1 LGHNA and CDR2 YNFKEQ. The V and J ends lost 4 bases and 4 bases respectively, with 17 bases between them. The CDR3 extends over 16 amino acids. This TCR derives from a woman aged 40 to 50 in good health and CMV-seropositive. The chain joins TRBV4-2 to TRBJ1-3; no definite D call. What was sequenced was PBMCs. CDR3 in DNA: TGTGCCAGCAGCCGCCCACCCGCCGCGGCCGGAAACACCATATATTTT. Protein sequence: CASSRPPAAAGNTIYF.